The present T cell receptor (beta chain) was sequenced within a study of human T cells and chemical hapten exposure. Study at large: 2% DPC applied to a 2 cm by 2 cm arm area sensitized donors. TCR yield per sample varied, mainly due to pooled library volumes. Enrolled patients were predominantly female and had alopecia areata, totalis or universalis.

Notes on the study in general: The study found that PT1 expanded TCR counts correlated positively with patch test score.

MiXCR was run by TCRdb on the RACE reads, yielding one entry per CDR3 protein. Of about 160,000 distinct CDR3 sequences in the sample, 28% were seen once. Sample time point: patch test 3, about 24 weeks after DPC sensitization. Sample treatment: therapeutic diphenylcyclopropenone sensitization with weekly scalp DPC. Regarding this clonotype: Its antigen is still unknown.

This CDR3 spans 16 amino acids. V was clipped by 2 bases and J by 3 bases, with 14 bases between them. The germline V gene has CDR1 MNHEY and CDR2 SMNVEV (reference sequence). The chain employs TRBV27 and TRBJ2-1, with D possibly TRBD2 on 6 matching bases. This specimen was whole blood, taken in connection with sensitization to the hapten diphenylcyclopropenone (DPC). This TCR was sampled from a woman aged 18 to 35 with alopecia areata. Some clones in this sample may be carry-over from other donors' samples. The CDR3 region is CASSLTSSPYYNEQFF. DNA of the CDR3: TGTGCCAGCAGTTTAACTAGCAGTCCTTACTACAATGAGCAGTTCTTC.